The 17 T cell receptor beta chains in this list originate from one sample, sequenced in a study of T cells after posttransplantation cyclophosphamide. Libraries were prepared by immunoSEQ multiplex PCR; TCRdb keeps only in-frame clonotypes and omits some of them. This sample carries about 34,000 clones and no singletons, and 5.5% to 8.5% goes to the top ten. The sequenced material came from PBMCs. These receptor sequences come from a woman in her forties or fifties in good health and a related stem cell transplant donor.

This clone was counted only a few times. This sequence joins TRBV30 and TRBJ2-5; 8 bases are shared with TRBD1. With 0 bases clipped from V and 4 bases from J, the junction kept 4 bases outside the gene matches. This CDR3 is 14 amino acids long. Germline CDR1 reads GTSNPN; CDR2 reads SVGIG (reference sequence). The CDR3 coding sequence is TGTGCCTGGAGTGTACAGGGGGTCGGAGAGACCCAGTACTTC. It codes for CAWSVQGVGETQYF.

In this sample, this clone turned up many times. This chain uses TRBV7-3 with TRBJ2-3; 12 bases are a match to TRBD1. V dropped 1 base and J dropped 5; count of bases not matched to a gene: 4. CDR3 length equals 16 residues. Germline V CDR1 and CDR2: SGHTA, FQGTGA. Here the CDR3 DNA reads TGTGCCAGCAGCTTAAAGGGACAGGGGGCGCGAGATACGCAGTATTTT. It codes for CASSLKGQGARDTQYF. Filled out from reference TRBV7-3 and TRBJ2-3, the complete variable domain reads GAGVSQTPSNKVTEKGKYVELRCDPISGHTALYWYRQSLGQGPEFLIYFQGTGAADDSGLPNDRFFAVRPEGSVSTLKIQRTERGDSAVYLCASSLKGQGARDTQYFGPGTRLTVL.

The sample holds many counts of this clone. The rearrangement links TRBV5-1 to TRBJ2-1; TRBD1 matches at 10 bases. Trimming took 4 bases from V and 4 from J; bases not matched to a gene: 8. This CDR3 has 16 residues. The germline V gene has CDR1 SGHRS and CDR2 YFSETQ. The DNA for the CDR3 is TGCGCCAGCAGCGATGGGGGGGGACAGGGGTACAATGAGCAGTTCTTC. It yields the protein CASSDGGGQGYNEQFF.

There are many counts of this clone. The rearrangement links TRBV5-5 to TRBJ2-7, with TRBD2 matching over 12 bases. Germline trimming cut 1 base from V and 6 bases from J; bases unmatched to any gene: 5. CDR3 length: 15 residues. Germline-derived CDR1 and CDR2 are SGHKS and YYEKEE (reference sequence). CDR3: CASSLTPSGRGEQYF. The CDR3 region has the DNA TGTGCCAGCAGCTTGACACCTAGCGGGAGGGGCGAGCAGTACTTC. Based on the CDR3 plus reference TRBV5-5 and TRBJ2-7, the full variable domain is DAGVTQSPTHLIKTRGQQVTLRCSPISGHKSVSWYQQVLGQGPQFIFQYYEKEERGRGNFPDRFSARQFPNYSSELNVNALLLGDSALYLCASSLTPSGRGEQYFGPGTRLTVT.

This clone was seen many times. In DNA form, the CDR3 reads TGCGCCAGCAGCCAAGGGGGACTTGATCAGCCCCAGCATTTT. It encodes CASSQGGLDQPQHF. The chain couples TRBV4-3 to TRBJ1-5; tentative D call: TRBD1 (5 bases). The CDR3 covers 14 residues. The germline CDR1 and CDR2 sequences are LGHNA and YSLEER. Between the trimmed V and J ends, which lost 1 base and 5 bases, there was a span of 9 bases.

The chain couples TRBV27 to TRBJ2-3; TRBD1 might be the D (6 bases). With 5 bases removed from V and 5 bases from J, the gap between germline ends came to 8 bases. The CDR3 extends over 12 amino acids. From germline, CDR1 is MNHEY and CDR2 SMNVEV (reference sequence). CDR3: CASSTGRDTQYF. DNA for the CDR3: TGTGCCAGCAGTACAGGGCGAGATACGCAGTATTTT.

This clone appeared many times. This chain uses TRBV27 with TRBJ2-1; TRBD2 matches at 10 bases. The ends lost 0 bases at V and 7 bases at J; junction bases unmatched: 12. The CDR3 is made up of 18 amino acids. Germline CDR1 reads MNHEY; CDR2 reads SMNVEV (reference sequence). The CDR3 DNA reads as TGTGCCAGCAGTTTATCTAGTGGGGTAGCGGGAGGTAGGAATGAGCAGTTCTTC. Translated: CASSLSSGVAGGRNEQFF.

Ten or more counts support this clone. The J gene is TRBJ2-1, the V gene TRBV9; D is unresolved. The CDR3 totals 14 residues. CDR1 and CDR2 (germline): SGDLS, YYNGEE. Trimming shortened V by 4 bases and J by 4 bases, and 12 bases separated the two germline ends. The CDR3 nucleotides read TGTGCCAGCAGCCCCTCACTCTTGTACAATGAGCAGTTCTTC. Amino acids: CASSPSLLYNEQFF.

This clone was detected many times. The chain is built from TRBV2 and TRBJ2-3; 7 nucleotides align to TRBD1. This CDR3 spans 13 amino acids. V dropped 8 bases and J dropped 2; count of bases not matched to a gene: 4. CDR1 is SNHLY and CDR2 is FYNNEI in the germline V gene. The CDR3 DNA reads TGTGCCAGCGAAGGACAGGCCACAGATACGCAGTATTTT. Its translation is CASEGQATDTQYF.

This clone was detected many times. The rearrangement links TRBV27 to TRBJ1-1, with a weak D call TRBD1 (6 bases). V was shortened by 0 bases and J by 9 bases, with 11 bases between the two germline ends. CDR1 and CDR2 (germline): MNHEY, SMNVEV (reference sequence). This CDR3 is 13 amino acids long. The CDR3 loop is CASSLSGGLKAFF. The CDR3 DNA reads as TGTGCCAGCAGTTTATCGGGGGGGCTTAAAGCTTTCTTT.

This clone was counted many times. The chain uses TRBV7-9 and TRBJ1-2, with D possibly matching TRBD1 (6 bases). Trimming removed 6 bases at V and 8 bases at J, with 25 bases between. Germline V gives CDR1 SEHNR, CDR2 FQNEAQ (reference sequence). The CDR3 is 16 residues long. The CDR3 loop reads CASSPVENGGLRGYTF. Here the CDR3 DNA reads TGTGCCAGCAGTCCTGTTGAGAACGGGGGGCTCAGGGGCTACACCTTC.

CDR3 coding DNA: TGTGCCAGAGACAGGGAAGAGACCCAGTACTTC. Its protein is CARDREETQYF. V gene TRBV2 combines with J gene TRBJ2-5; TRBD1 matches at 7 bases. Germline CDR1 reads SNHLY; CDR2 reads FYNNEI. Losses at the gene ends were 9 bases for V and 3 bases for J; bases not matched to a gene: 1. The CDR3 runs 11 residues.

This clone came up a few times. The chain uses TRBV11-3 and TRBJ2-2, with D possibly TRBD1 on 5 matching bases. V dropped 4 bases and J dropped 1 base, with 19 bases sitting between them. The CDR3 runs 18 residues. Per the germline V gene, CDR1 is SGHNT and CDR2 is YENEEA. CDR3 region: CASSSTYRAGMNTGELFF. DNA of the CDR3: TGTGCCAGCAGCTCGACGTATCGGGCAGGGATGAACACCGGGGAGCTGTTTTTT. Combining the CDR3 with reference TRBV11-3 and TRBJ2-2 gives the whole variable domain EAGVVQSPRYKIIEKKQPVAFWCNPISGHNTLYWYLQNLGQGPELLIRYENEEAVDDSQLPKDRFSAERLKGVDSTLKIQPAELGDSAVYLCASSSTYRAGMNTGELFFGEGSRLTVL.

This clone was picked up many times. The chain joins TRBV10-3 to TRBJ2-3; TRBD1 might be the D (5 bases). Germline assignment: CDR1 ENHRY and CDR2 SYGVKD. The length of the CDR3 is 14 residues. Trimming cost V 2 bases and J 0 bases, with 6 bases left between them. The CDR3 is CAISERGSTDTQYF. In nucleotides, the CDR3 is TGTGCCATCAGTGAGAGGGGTAGCACAGATACGCAGTATTTT.

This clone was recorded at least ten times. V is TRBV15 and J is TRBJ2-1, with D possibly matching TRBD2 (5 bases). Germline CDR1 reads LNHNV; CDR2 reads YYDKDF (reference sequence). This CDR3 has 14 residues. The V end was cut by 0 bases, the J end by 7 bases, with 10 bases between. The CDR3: CATSRDPGGNEQFF. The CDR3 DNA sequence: TGTGCCACCAGCAGAGACCCCGGCGGGAATGAGCAGTTCTTC.

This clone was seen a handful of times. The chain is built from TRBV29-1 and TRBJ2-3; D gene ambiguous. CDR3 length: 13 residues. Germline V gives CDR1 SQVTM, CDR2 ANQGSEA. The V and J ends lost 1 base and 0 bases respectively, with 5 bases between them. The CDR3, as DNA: TGCAGCGTTGAAGCCCTAAGCACAGATACGCAGTATTTT. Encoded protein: CSVEALSTDTQYF.

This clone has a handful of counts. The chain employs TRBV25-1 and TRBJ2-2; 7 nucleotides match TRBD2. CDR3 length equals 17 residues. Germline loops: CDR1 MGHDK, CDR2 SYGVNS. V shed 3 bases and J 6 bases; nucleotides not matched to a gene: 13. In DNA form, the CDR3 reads TGTGCCAGCAGTGATACCCCCCAGCGGGATCCTTCCGGGGAGCTGTTTTTT. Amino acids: CASSDTPQRDPSGELFF.